Listed below are T cell receptor beta chains from one sample, sequenced in a study of shared clonotypes between healthy human individuals. The table came from immunoSEQ multiplex PCR; TCRdb's copy has only in-frame clones and leaves some out. This sample yields more than 1 million clones, of which around 78% are seen a single time; under 0.6% belongs to the top ten. Sequenced sample: memory CD4+ T cells from PBMCs. The source is a man younger than 35 in good health. Some clones in this sample may be carry-over from other donors' samples. Each CDR3 is given with its conserved first and last residue. The D gene is left open where the match is weak. Clone size appears in some rows only: once, few, many, or a class for an expanded clone.

size | J | D | V | CDR3 | DNA
NA | TRBJ1-4 | NA | TRBV2 | CASSPGTWEKLFF | TGTGCCAGCAGCCCAGGGACCTGGGAAAAACTGTTTTTT
NA | TRBJ1-1 | NA | TRBV15 | CATSTAQGLNTEAFF | TGTGCCACCAGTACAGCACAGGGTCTGAACACTGAAGCTTTCTTT
few | TRBJ2-3 | NA | TRBV7-3 | CASSLGVTGRGTDTQYF | TGTGCCAGCAGCTTAGGAGTAACTGGACGGGGCACAGATACGCAGTATTTT
NA | TRBJ1-1 | NA | TRBV29-1 | CSVLRDSFEAFF | TGCAGCGTTCTACGGGACTCCTTTGAAGCTTTCTTT
NA | TRBJ1-2 | NA | TRBV19 | CASSIGRDYGYTF | TGTGCCAGTAGTATAGGACGGGACTATGGCTACACCTTC
NA | TRBJ2-1 | NA | TRBV7-2 | CASTRDFSYNEQFF | TGTGCCAGCACCCGGGATTTCTCCTACAATGAGCAGTTCTTC
NA | TRBJ1-1 | NA | TRBV5-1 | CASSLSFGYFRDTEAFF | TGCGCCAGCAGCTTGTCTTTCGGGTATTTCCGGGACACTGAAGCTTTCTTT
medium-sized | TRBJ1-4 | NA | TRBV19 | CASTPRRATNEKLFF | TGTGCCAGTACCCCCAGGCGTGCAACTAATGAAAAACTGTTTTTT
NA | TRBJ2-1 | TRBD2 | TRBV6-5 | CASSPGTTYNEQFF | TGTGCCAGCAGCCCCGGGACTACCTACAATGAGCAGTTCTTC
few | TRBJ1-5 | TRBD1 | TRBV4-1 | CASNPMDRGDQPQHF | TGCGCCAGCAACCCTATGGACAGGGGGGATCAGCCCCAGCATTTT
NA | TRBJ2-3 | TRBD2 | TRBV29-1 | CSVAGGGDTDTQYF | TGCAGCGTTGCGGGAGGGGGTGACACAGATACGCAGTATTTT
NA | TRBJ1-4 | TRBD1 | TRBV4-3 | CASSQVRGQGNEKLFF | TGCGCCAGCAGCCAAGTCCGAGGACAGGGAAATGAAAAACTGTTTTTT
NA | TRBJ1-3 | NA | TRBV6-1 | CASSEARGNTIYF | TGTGCCAGCAGTGAAGCGAGGGGAAACACCATATATTTT
NA | TRBJ1-5 | TRBD1 | TRBV18 | CASSPRGTGRVQPQHF | TGTGCCAGCTCACCGAGGGGGACAGGGCGTGTTCAGCCCCAGCATTTT
NA | TRBJ1-1 | NA | TRBV7-9 | CASSLAPVNTEAFF | TGTGCCAGCAGCTTGGCCCCGGTGAACACTGAAGCTTTCTTT
NA | TRBJ2-5 | NA | TRBV4-2 | CASSQDLRRGETQYF | TGTGCCAGCAGCCAAGATCTACGACGGGGAGAGACCCAGTACTTC
NA | TRBJ2-7 | TRBD1 | TRBV7-9 | CASSPNRGPKYF | TGTGCCAGCAGCCCAAACAGGGGACCCAAGTACTTC
NA | TRBJ2-7 | TRBD1 | TRBV6-1 | CASSVVQGAYEQYF | TGTGCCAGCAGTGTTGTCCAGGGGGCCTACGAGCAGTACTTC
few | TRBJ2-7 | TRBD2 | TRBV4-1 | CASSQEPSGRQREQYF | TGCGCCAGCAGCCAAGAACCTAGCGGGAGGCAGAGGGAGCAGTACTTC
NA | TRBJ1-4 | NA | TRBV6-6 | CASIEEGAATNEKLFF | TGTGCCAGCATTGAGGAAGGGGCCGCAACTAATGAAAAACTGTTTTTT
NA | TRBJ2-6 | NA | TRBV2 | CASTRVRKSSGANVLTF | TGTGCCAGCACAAGGGTACGAAAAAGCTCTGGGGCCAACGTCCTGACTTTC
NA | TRBJ2-7 | NA | TRBV4-1 | CASSQVARGLEQYF | TGCGCCAGCAGCCAAGTAGCCCGGGGTCTCGAGCAGTACTTC
NA | TRBJ2-7 | NA | TRBV30 | CAWSRSGRKYFYEQYF | TGTGCCTGGAGCCGTTCTGGGCGGAAATACTTCTACGAGCAGTACTTC
NA | TRBJ2-5 | TRBD1 | TRBV7-2 | CASSPRTGWIGETQYF | TGTGCCAGCAGCCCCCGGACAGGGTGGATCGGAGAGACCCAGTACTTC
once | TRBJ1-5 | NA | TRBV7-2 | CASSFAGDQPQHF | TGTGCCAGCAGCTTCGCCGGGGATCAGCCCCAGCATTTT
NA | TRBJ2-5 | NA | TRBV5-4 | CASSPGAGQETQYF | TGTGCCAGCAGCCCCGGGGCAGGGCAAGAGACCCAGTACTTC
NA | TRBJ2-2 | NA | TRBV9 | CASSVLGLDAGELFF | TGTGCCAGCAGCGTTCTAGGCCTCGACGCCGGGGAGCTGTTTTTT
NA | TRBJ2-5 | TRBD2 | TRBV9 | CASSVDGSGRGGETQYF | TGTGCCAGCAGCGTAGATGGTAGCGGGAGAGGTGGGGAGACCCAGTACTTC
NA | TRBJ1-1 | TRBD1 | TRBV5-1 | CASSGGQGRTEAFF | TGCGCCAGCAGCGGGGGACAGGGACGCACTGAAGCTTTCTTT
NA | TRBJ2-1 | NA | TRBV7-9 | CASSLAENSIYNEQFF | TGTGCCAGCAGCTTAGCGGAAAATAGCATATACAATGAGCAGTTCTTC
NA | TRBJ1-2 | TRBD1 | TRBV6-1 | CASIGQGRANYGYTF | TGTGCCAGCATCGGACAGGGGAGAGCTAACTATGGCTACACCTTC
NA | TRBJ2-5 | NA | TRBV7-2 | CASSPGTQETQYF | TGTGCCAGCAGCCCAGGGACACAAGAGACCCAGTACTTC
NA | TRBJ2-5 | NA | TRBV15 | CATSRGLKETQYF | TGTGCCACCAGCAGAGGACTGAAAGAGACCCAGTACTTC
NA | TRBJ2-1 | TRBD2 | TRBV29-1 | CSDEGTSSYNEQFF | TGCAGCGACGAGGGGACTAGCTCCTACAATGAGCAGTTCTTC
few | TRBJ1-1 | NA | TRBV28 | CASSSQQGPAFF | TGTGCCAGCAGTTCGCAACAGGGCCCAGCTTTCTTT
NA | TRBJ1-4 | NA | TRBV7-8 | CASSVQGRNEKLFF | TGTGCCAGCAGCGTACAAGGGCGGAATGAAAAACTGTTTTTT
NA | TRBJ1-3 | TRBD1 | TRBV18 | CASSVQTAGTANTIYF | TGTGCCAGCTCAGTACAGACCGCCGGGACAGCGAACACCATATATTTT
NA | TRBJ1-2 | NA | TRBV18 | CASSSNNAGVRTF | TGTGCCAGCTCGTCAAATAACGCGGGGGTAAGAACCTTC
NA | TRBJ2-1 | NA | TRBV28 | CASTAVYNEQFF | TGTGCCAGCACCGCGGTATACAATGAGCAGTTCTTC
NA | TRBJ2-7 | TRBD2 | TRBV6-5 | CASRPSGRDDEQYF | TGTGCCAGCAGACCTAGCGGGAGGGATGACGAGCAGTACTTC
NA | TRBJ1-2 | NA | TRBV5-1 | CASSLDRNNYGYTF | TGCGCCAGCAGCTTGGACAGGAATAACTATGGCTACACCTTC
once | TRBJ2-1 | NA | TRBV6-5 | CASSYSLAISYNEQFF | TGTGCCAGCAGTTACTCCCTAGCTATCTCCTACAATGAGCAGTTCTTC
NA | TRBJ2-7 | TRBD1 | TRBV19 | CASSRTGDSYEQYF | TGTGCCAGTAGCCGGACAGGCGACTCCTACGAGCAGTACTTC
few | TRBJ2-1 | NA | TRBV14 | CASSTHRQLRSYNEQFF | TGTGCCAGCAGCACCCATCGACAGCTCCGCTCCTACAATGAGCAGTTCTTC
NA | TRBJ2-7 | TRBD2 | TRBV6-1 | CATADRTSGSYEQYF | TGTGCCACCGCGGATAGGACTAGCGGGAGCTACGAGCAGTACTTC
NA | TRBJ2-5 | NA | TRBV7-9 | CASSQGWGETQYF | TGTGCCAGCAGCCAGGGGTGGGGCGAGACCCAGTACTTC
NA | TRBJ2-2 | NA | TRBV30 | CAWTKGGTGELFF | TGTGCCTGGACGAAAGGAGGTACCGGGGAGCTGTTTTTT
NA | TRBJ2-5 | NA | TRBV27 | CASSQRKTQETQYF | TGTGCCAGCAGCCAACGCAAAACACAAGAGACCCAGTACTTC
NA | TRBJ2-3 | NA | TRBV4-3 | CASSQGMGSSDTQYF | TGCGCCAGCAGCCAAGGGATGGGGAGTTCAGATACGCAGTATTTT
once | TRBJ2-2 | NA | TRBV30 | CAWSVGDPGELFF | TGTGCCTGGAGTGTGGGGGATCCCGGGGAGCTGTTTTTT
NA | TRBJ1-1 | NA | TRBV28 | CASSLWRQTMNTEAFF | TGTGCCAGCAGTTTATGGCGACAGACAATGAACACTGAAGCTTTCTTT
NA | TRBJ2-7 | NA | TRBV27 | CASSTLGGEQYF | TGTGCCAGCAGTACTTTGGGGGGCGAGCAGTACTTC
NA | TRBJ2-2 | NA | TRBV5-1 | CASSFRGPANTGELFF | TGCGCCAGCAGCTTTCGAGGGCCCGCGAACACCGGGGAGCTGTTTTTT